Listed below are T cell receptor beta chains from one sample, sequenced in a study of a mutant IDH1 vaccine in newly diagnosed glioma. Profiling relied on immunoSEQ multiplex PCR, and the TCRdb table lists in-frame clones only, not all of them. The sample includes tens of thousands of clones, 85% to 95% seen only once; the top ten take about 2.1%. For these TCRs, the target antigens are not known. The sequenced sample was PBMCs, obtained from a glioma patient whose treatment included an IDH1 peptide vaccine. These receptors all come from a man aged 50-59 years with glioma. CDR3s include the opening cysteine and the closing phenylalanine or tryptophan. Fields, in order: clone size, J gene, CDR3 length, D gene, V gene, CDR3 DNA, CDR3 protein. The D gene is left open where the match is weak. Some rows mark clone size as missing; the rest say once, few, many or name a class of expanded clone.

.,TRBJ2-7,15,.,TRBV11-2,TGTGCCAGCAGCTTAGATAGCCGGAGCTCCTACGAGCAGTACTTC,CASSLDSRSSYEQYF
.,TRBJ2-1,20,TRBD2,TRBV4-2,TGTGCCAGCAGCCAAGACCCCTTTTTGGCGGGAGTGAGCTCCTACAATGAGCAGTTCTTC,CASSQDPFLAGVSSYNEQFF
.,TRBJ1-2,14,.,TRBV7-9,TGTGCCAGCAGCTTAGTGGTCGGGGGAGGTGGCTACACCTTC,CASSLVVGGGGYTF
.,TRBJ1-2,16,.,TRBV11-2,TGTGCCAGCAGCAGACCCCGGGGGGCGCAAGACTATGGCTACACCTTC,CASSRPRGAQDYGYTF
.,TRBJ2-3,16,.,TRBV7-6,TGTGCCAGCAGCCAATGGACTCCTTCTAGCACAGATACGCAGTATTTT,CASSQWTPSSTDTQYF
once,TRBJ1-1,18,TRBD1,TRBV19,TGTGCCAGTAGTTCCTTGAGGGGGACAGGGGACAGGAACACTGAAGCTTTCTTT,CASSSLRGTGDRNTEAFF
once,TRBJ2-7,12,.,TRBV28,TGTGCCACCGCGGAGGAGATCGGCGAGCAGTACTTC,CATAEEIGEQYF
.,TRBJ1-2,13,.,TRBV7-2,TGTGCCAGCAGCTTAGTGGGGGGAGACCCCTACACCTTC,CASSLVGGDPYTF
once,TRBJ2-7,13,TRBD1,TRBV2,TGTGCCAACCGGGGGACAGGGGTCTACGAGCAGTACTTC,CANRGTGVYEQYF
.,TRBJ2-1,14,TRBD2,TRBV4-1,TGCGCCAGCGGGTTACTAGCGGGTCTCAATGAGCAGTTCTTC,CASGLLAGLNEQFF
.,TRBJ1-6,14,TRBD1,TRBV5-1,TGCGCCAGCAGTACCGGGACAGGGGTTGCACCCCTCCACTTT,CASSTGTGVAPLHF
.,TRBJ2-1,16,TRBD2,TRBV7-2,TGTGCCAGCAGCTTGGTTGGAGCGGGAGTCTACAATGAGCAGTTCTTC,CASSLVGAGVYNEQFF
.,TRBJ1-1,15,TRBD1,TRBV4-3,TGCGCCAGCAGCCGGGCCCAGACAGGGTACACTGAAGCTTTCTTT,CASSRAQTGYTEAFF
.,TRBJ1-3,17,.,TRBV19,TGTGCCAGTAGAGCACGAAGGGCCGAGTCCTCTGGAAACACCATATATTTT,CASRARRAESSGNTIYF
.,TRBJ1-5,13,TRBD1,TRBV29-1,TGCAGCGTCGCCGGGACAGCCACCCAGCCCCAGCATTTT,CSVAGTATQPQHF
.,TRBJ2-1,14,TRBD2,TRBV4-2,TGTGCCAGCAGTCCGGGGCTAGCGGGCAATGAGCAGTTCTTC,CASSPGLAGNEQFF
.,TRBJ2-5,13,.,TRBV10-1,TGCGCCAGCAGTGGAACAGCATCGGGGACCCAGTACTTC,CASSGTASGTQYF
.,TRBJ2-5,15,.,TRBV28,TGTGCCAGCAGTTCCGGGGTAGCGGCCCAAGAGACCCAGTACTTC,CASSSGVAAQETQYF
.,TRBJ2-3,15,TRBD1,TRBV9,TGTGCCAGCAGTGACGCTGGGACAGCCGCAGATACGCAGTATTTT,CASSDAGTAADTQYF
once,TRBJ1-1,14,.,TRBV2,TGTGCCAGCAGTGGGACTGGCGGGGACACTGAAGCTTTCTTT,CASSGTGGDTEAFF
.,TRBJ2-7,14,TRBD1,TRBV6-5,TGTGCCAGCAGCCCCCGTGGGACAGGGCTCGAGCAGTACTTC,CASSPRGTGLEQYF
.,TRBJ1-2,15,.,TRBV30,TGTGCCTGGAGTGCCCGGGGAGCAGGCTTAAATGGCTACACCTTC,CAWSARGAGLNGYTF
.,TRBJ2-2,13,.,TRBV7-2,TGTGCCAGCAGCTTAGTCTTGACCGGGGAGCTGTTTTTT,CASSLVLTGELFF
.,TRBJ2-7,11,.,TRBV6-1,TGTGCCAGCAGTGAACTGTACGAGCAGTACTTC,CASSELYEQYF
.,TRBJ1-1,16,TRBD1,TRBV6-5,TGTGCCAGCAGTTACACGAGGACAGGGAGAAACACTGAAGCTTTCTTT,CASSYTRTGRNTEAFF